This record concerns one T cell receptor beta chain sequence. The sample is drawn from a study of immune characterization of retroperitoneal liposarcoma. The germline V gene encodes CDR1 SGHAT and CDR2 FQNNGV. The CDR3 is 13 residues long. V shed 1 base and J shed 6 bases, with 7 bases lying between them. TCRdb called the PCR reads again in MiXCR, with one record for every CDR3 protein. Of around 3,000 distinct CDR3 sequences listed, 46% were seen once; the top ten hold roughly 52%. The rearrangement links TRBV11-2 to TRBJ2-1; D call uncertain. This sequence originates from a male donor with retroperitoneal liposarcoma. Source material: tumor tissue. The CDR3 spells CASSLGVLNEQFF. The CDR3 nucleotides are TGTGCCAGCAGCTTAGGGGTTCTCAATGAGCAGTTCTTC.